This paragraph covers one TCR beta chain sequence. Its antigen has not been determined. Base qualities are not at hand, and no much larger clone is one base apart. This entry belongs to a study of blood T cell repertoires in COVID-19 (TCRdb year 2020). Study-wide context: Collaborator samples came from the United States, Italy and Spain and covered acute and convalescent phases of COVID-19. The prospective study material was composed of cDNA or gDNA derived from T cells, B-cell-depleted T cells, or PBMCs. The dataset comprised deeply sampled blood TCRbeta repertoires from subjects exposed to, actively infected with, or recovered from COVID-19. The repertoires were released in a freely available public database meant as a resource for research on the immune response to SARS-CoV-2. The samples were drawn from two sources: the first 160 participants of the ongoing ImmuneRACE study, and 950 to 1,500 subjects contributed by 6 global collaborators. A de-identified subject ID, COVID-19 status, age in years and sex were almost always included in the sample metadata. Where available, HLA class I and class II types were taken from metadata supplied by the sample provider and were not determined by assay-based typing.

What the authors observed across the whole study: The quantity of clinical and demographic metadata differed by source and by participant and was supplied without curation.

TCRbeta CDR3 regions were amplified from genomic DNA by means of the immunoSEQ Assay, a bias-controlled multiplex PCR. The paper's processing steps were these. The number of nucleated cells in each sample was estimated by amplification of reference gene primers within the assay. Sequence reads were collapsed and filtered to measure the absolute abundance of every unique TCRbeta CDR3 rearrangement. For each sample, productive Simpson clonality was calculated as the square root of Simpson's diversity index over productive rearrangements. TCRdb carries this immuneACCESS record with in-frame sequences only. Its versions omit some clonotypes, under half of them owing to an unresolved V gene in the studies checked, with the rest unexplained. The V and J calls and clone size come from that table; D and trimming were worked out from the DNA. The sample profile shows 130,000 to 150,000 clones; about 85% of them were found once. About 3.2% of the sample is taken by the ten largest.

From cysteine to phenylalanine, the CDR3 is 15 amino acids long. The retained sequence is limited to the CDR3, 45 bases, with the frame set at the first base. The junction carries 7 bases between V and J, which are trimmed by 0 bases and 0 bases respectively. CDR1 and CDR2, per the germline V gene, are SGHRS and YFSETQ. Each collaborating institution followed its own protocols to collect whole blood in K2EDTA tubes. Collaborator samples were shipped for TCRbeta analysis as frozen whole blood, isolated PBMCs, or DNA extracted from either sample type. The origin of this receptor is a woman aged 40 to 50 with active or convalescent COVID-19. Sequenced sample: peripheral blood. The chain employs TRBV5-1 and TRBJ1-3; TRBD1 is a weak D gene call, 5 bases matching. CDR3 region: CASSLGTHSGNTIYF. DNA sequence: TGCGCCAGCAGCTTGGGGACACACTCTGGAAACACCATATATTTT. The reference TRBV5-1 and TRBJ1-3 proteins fill in what lies around the CDR3, so the full variable domain reads KAGVTQTPRYLIKTRGQQVTLSCSPISGHRSVSWYQQTPGQGLQFLFEYFSETQRNKGNFPGRFSGRQFSNSRSEMNVSTLELGDSALYLCASSLGTHSGNTIYFGEGSWLTVV.